This T cell receptor beta chain appears in the sequencing data of a study of blood T cells in healthy people across ages. Overall study results and limits: Higher diversity, along with more naive CD4+ cells, distinguished long-lived donors from aged donors.

This clonotype has more than one count but fewer than ten. Its matching antigen is unknown. A second 7 to 11 cycle PCR used barcoded and J-beta primers. Samples each returned at least 3 million CDR3-containing paired-end reads. From the 5' RACE reads, TCRdb called clonotypes with MiXCR, one entry per CDR3 protein. The table has roughly 1,100,000 distinct CDR3 sequences, approximately 25% seen once. CDR3 length: 16 amino acids. V lost 5 bases to trimming and J lost 10 bases; unmatched junction nucleotides: 14. Germline CDR1 is LNHNV and CDR2 is YYDKDF (reference sequence). The same specimen was also included in a second study, on T cells of mothers and their children. That work states: Three healthy Caucasian mothers and their six children were the donors. Among related mother-child pairs, overlap was slightly higher than in unrelated pairs, though not significantly.

Specimen: blood. The TCR comes from a girl aged 2 to 9 in good health. This chain uses TRBV15 with TRBJ1-6; the match to TRBD1 covers 7 bases. The CDR3 sequence: CATSGDRAPPQSPLHF. The CDR3 bases are TGTGCCACCAGCGGCGACAGGGCACCCCCTCAATCACCCCTCCACTTT.